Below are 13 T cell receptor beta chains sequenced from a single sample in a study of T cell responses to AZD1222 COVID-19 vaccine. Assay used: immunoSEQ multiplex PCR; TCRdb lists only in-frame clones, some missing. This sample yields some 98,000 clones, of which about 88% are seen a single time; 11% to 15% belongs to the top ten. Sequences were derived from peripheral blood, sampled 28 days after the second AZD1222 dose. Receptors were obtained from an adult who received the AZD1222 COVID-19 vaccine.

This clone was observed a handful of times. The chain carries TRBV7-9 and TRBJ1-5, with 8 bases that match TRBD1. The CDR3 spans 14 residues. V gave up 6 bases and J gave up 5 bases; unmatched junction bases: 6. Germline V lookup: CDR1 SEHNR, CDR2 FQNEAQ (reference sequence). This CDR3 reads CASSSTGGDQPQHF. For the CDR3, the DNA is TGTGCCAGCAGTTCAACAGGGGGTGATCAGCCCCAGCATTTT.

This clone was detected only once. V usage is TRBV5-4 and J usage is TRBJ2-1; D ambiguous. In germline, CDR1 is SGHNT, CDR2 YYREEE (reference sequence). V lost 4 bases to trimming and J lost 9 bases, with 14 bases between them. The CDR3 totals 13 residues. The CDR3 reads CASSVKEPGEQFF. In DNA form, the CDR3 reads TGTGCCAGCAGCGTGAAGGAGCCGGGTGAGCAGTTCTTC.

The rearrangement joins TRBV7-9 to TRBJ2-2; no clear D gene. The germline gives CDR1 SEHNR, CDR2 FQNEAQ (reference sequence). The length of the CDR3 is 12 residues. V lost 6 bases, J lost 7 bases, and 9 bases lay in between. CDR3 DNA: TGTGCCAGCAGGTTGATTGGCGGGGAGCTGTTTTTT. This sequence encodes CASRLIGGELFF.

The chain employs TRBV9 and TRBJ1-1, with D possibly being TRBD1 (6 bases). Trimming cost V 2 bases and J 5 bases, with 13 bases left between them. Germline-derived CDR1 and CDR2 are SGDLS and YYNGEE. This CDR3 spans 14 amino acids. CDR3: CASSVGGGRTEAFF. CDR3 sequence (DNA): TGTGCCAGCAGCGTGGGAGGGGGAAGAACTGAAGCTTTCTTT.

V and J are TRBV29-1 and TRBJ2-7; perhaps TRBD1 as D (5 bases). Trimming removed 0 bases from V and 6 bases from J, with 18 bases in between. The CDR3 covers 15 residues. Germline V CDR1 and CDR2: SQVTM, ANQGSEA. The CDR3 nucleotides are TGCAGCGTTGAAGATTCCCCGACAGCCCCCCGCGAGCAGTACTTC. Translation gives CSVEDSPTAPREQYF.

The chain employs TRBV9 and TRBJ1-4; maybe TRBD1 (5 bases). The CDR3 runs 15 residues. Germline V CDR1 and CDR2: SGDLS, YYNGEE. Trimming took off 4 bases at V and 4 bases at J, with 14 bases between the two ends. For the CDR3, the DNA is TGTGCCAGCAGCTTCGGGGGAGGGTTTAATGAAAAACTGTTTTTT. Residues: CASSFGGGFNEKLFF.

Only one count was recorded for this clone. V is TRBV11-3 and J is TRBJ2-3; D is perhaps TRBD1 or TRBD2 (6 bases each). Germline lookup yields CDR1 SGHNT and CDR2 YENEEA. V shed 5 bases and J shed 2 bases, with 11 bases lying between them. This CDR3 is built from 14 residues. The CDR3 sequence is CASSPGDFTDTQYF. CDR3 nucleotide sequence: TGTGCCAGCAGCCCAGGGGACTTCACAGATACGCAGTATTTT.

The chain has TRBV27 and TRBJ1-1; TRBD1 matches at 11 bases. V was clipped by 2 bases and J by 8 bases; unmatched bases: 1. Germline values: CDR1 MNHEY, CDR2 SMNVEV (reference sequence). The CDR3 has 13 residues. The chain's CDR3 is CASSLRTGGEAFF. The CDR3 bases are TGTGCCAGCAGTTTAAGGACAGGGGGCGAAGCTTTCTTT.

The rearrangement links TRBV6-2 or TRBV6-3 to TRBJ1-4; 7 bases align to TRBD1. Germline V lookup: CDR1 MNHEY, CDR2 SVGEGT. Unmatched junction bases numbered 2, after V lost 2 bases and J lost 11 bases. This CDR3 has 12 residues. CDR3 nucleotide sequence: TGTGCCAGCAGTTACGAACAGGGGAAACTGTTTTTT. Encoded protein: CASSYEQGKLFF.

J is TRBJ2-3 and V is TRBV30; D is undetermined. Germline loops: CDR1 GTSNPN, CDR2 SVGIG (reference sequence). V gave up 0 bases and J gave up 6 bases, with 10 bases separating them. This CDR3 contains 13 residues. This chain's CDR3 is CAWSVGGTDTQYF. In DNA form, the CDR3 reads TGTGCCTGGAGTGTAGGCGGTACTGATACGCAGTATTTT.

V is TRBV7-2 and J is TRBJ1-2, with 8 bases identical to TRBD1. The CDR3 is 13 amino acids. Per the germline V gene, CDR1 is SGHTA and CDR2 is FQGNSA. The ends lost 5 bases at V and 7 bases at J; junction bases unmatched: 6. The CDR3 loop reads CASSNQGAGGYTF. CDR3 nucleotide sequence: TGTGCCAGCAGCAACCAGGGGGCCGGTGGCTACACCTTC.

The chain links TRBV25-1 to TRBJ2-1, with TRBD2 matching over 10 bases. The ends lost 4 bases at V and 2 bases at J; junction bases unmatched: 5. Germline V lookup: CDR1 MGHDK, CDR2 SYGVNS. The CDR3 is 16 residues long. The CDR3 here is CASSVVAGGPYNEQFF. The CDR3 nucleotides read TGTGCCAGCAGTGTCGTAGCGGGGGGCCCCTACAATGAGCAGTTCTTC.

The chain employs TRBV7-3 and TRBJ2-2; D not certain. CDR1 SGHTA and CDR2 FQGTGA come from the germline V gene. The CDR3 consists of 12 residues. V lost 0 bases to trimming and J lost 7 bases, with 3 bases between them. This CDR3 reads CASSLTDGELFF. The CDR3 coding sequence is TGTGCCAGCAGCTTAACGGACGGGGAGCTGTTTTTT.